These 29 T cell receptor beta chains share one sample of origin, sequenced in a study of blood T cell repertoires in COVID-19 (dated by TCRdb to about 2020). Libraries were constructed by the immunoSEQ multiplex PCR assay. What TCRdb holds here is the immuneACCESS table cut down to in-frame rearrangements. Part of the clones is not present; checked against another copy, under half of the missing clones reflect an unresolved V gene, and the others are unexplained. Here the sample has 250,000 or so clones; roughly nine tenths occur a single time. About 4.6% of the sample goes to the ten largest clones. Input material: peripheral blood. The receptors derive from a woman in her 40s who had recovered from COVID-19.

This chain uses TRBV9 with TRBJ2-2; no firm D call. Per the germline V gene, CDR1 is SGDLS and CDR2 is YYNGEE. Trimming removed 7 bases from V and 0 bases from J, with 10 bases in between. The CDR3 covers 14 residues. The CDR3 is CASEQSANTGELFF. CDR3 bases: TGTGCCAGCGAGCAATCGGCGAACACCGGGGAGCTGTTTTTT.

The chain employs TRBV19 and TRBJ1-3; possible D gene TRBD1, 5 bases. Germline loops: CDR1 LNHDA, CDR2 SQIVND (reference sequence). The CDR3 covers 14 residues. Deletions cut 7 bases from V and 4 bases from J, with 14 bases between. The CDR3 DNA reads TGTGCCAGTACCCCCGGGGGGGAAGGAAACACCATATATTTT. Its protein product is CASTPGGEGNTIYF.

This chain uses TRBV3-1 (or the pseudogene TRBV3-2) with TRBJ1-1, with a weak D call TRBD1 (5 bases). Trimming stripped 4 bases from V and 3 bases from J, with 15 bases between. Germline V gene lookup returns CDR1 LGHDT and CDR2 YNNKEL (reference sequence). This CDR3 has 15 amino acids. CDR3 DNA sequence: TGTGCCAGCAGCCTTGGACAAGGAGGGCACACTGAAGCTTTCTTT. It yields the protein CASSLGQGGHTEAFF.

The CDR3 bases are TGTGCCAGCAGCCAAGGTTTTGGGGGGGGCAAAAGTTGCACCTTC. This codes for CASSQGFGGGKSCTF. The V call is TRBV3-1 (or the pseudogene TRBV3-2), the J call TRBJ1-2, with a weak D call TRBD1 (6 bases). This CDR3 comprises 15 residues. Per germline, CDR1 LGHDT and CDR2 YNNKEL (reference sequence). V lost 1 base to trimming and J lost 13 bases, with 22 bases between them.

The rearrangement uses TRBV6-6 and TRBJ2-5; possible D gene TRBD1, 7 bases. The ends were cut back, 7 bases at V and 7 bases at J, with 22 bases in the middle. The CDR3 covers 15 residues. Germline V lookup: CDR1 MNHNY, CDR2 SVGAGI (reference sequence). DNA of the CDR3: TGTGCCAGCAACCTAGGGGGCGGGGCATTGGGGACCCAGTACTTC. Amino acid sequence: CASNLGGGALGTQYF.

This chain links TRBV30 with TRBJ1-4; possible D gene TRBD1, 5 bases. Germline CDR1 GTSNPN, CDR2 SVGIG (reference sequence). The CDR3 runs to 16 residues. V lost 5 bases, J lost 10 bases, and 26 bases lay in between. Here the CDR3 reads CAWSSDGDAGFGKLFF. For the CDR3, the DNA is TGTGCCTGGTCAAGTGACGGGGACGCGGGGTTTGGAAAACTGTTTTTT.

This clone came up once. The V gene is TRBV30, the J gene TRBJ2-7; weak D call: TRBD2 (5 bases). V shed 2 bases and J shed 6 bases, with 11 bases lying between them. The CDR3 is made up of 12 amino acids. The germline V gene encodes CDR1 GTSNPN and CDR2 SVGIG (reference sequence). CDR3 protein: CAWSPAVGEQYV. DNA for the CDR3: TGTGCCTGGAGTCCAGCGGTGGGCGAGCAGTACGTC.

The chain is built from TRBV14 and TRBJ2-3, with a weak D call TRBD2 (5 bases). V was clipped by 4 bases and J by 6 bases, with 17 bases between them. The CDR3 is 15 amino acids. Germline V gives CDR1 SGHDN, CDR2 FVKESK. CDR3: CASSPGLTRADTQYF. The CDR3 DNA follows: TGTGCCAGCAGCCCTGGACTTACTCGGGCCGATACGCAGTATTTT.

The chain has TRBV10-3 and TRBJ2-7; tentative D call: TRBD2 (6 bases). From germline, CDR1 is ENHRY and CDR2 SYGVKD. V lost 2 bases and J lost 0, with 14 bases in between. The CDR3 length is 16 residues. This CDR3 reads CAISETGTSSSYEQYF. The CDR3 DNA sequence: TGTGCCATCAGTGAGACCGGGACTTCAAGCTCCTACGAGCAGTACTTC.

This clone was recorded a few times. This sequence joins TRBV30 and TRBJ2-2; TRBD2 matches at 7 bases. CDR1 and CDR2 (germline): GTSNPN, SVGIG (reference sequence). The ends lost 7 bases at V and 0 bases at J; junction bases unmatched: 2. The CDR3 runs 13 residues. The CDR3 sequence: CALGRANTGELFF. Here the CDR3 DNA reads TGTGCCTTAGGGAGGGCGAACACCGGGGAGCTGTTTTTT.

The chain recombines TRBV9 with TRBJ1-1; possibly TRBD1 for D (6 bases). CDR1 and CDR2 (germline): SGDLS, YYNGEE. The CDR3 consists of 16 residues. V lost 2 bases to trimming and J lost 4 bases, with 18 bases between them. CDR3 sequence reads: CASSVSGGPIITEAFF. The CDR3 nucleotides are TGTGCCAGCAGCGTCAGCGGGGGGCCGATAATCACTGAAGCTTTCTTT.

The chain combines TRBV11-2 with TRBJ2-7; 9 bases are a match to TRBD1. Germline lookup yields CDR1 SGHAT and CDR2 FQNNGV. V was pared by 5 bases and J by 2 bases, with 4 bases of the junction left unmatched. The CDR3 extends over 14 amino acids. CDR3 protein: CASSLDRGPYEQYF. The CDR3 coding sequence is TGTGCCAGCAGCCTGGACAGGGGCCCCTACGAGCAGTACTTC.

As DNA, the CDR3 is TGTGCCTGGGCGGGGGTGGAGGGTGAAAAACTGTTTTTT. Its protein product is CAWAGVEGEKLFF. The chain combines TRBV30 with TRBJ1-4, with D possibly being TRBD1 (5 bases). With 5 bases removed from V and 7 bases from J, the gap between germline ends came to 14 bases. The CDR3 is 13 residues long. Per germline, CDR1 GTSNPN and CDR2 SVGIG (reference sequence).

This chain uses TRBV5-1 with TRBJ2-5; TRBD2 matches at 10 bases. Germline-derived CDR1 and CDR2 are SGHRS and YFSETQ. The ends lost 4 bases at V and 4 bases at J; junction bases unmatched: 7. The CDR3 spans 15 residues. This CDR3 reads CASSVLAGEGETQYF. CDR3 coding DNA: TGCGCCAGCAGCGTCCTAGCGGGGGAGGGAGAGACCCAGTACTTC.

In this sample, this clone turned up once. CDR3 loop: CASFSGTSGSYGNEQFF. The CDR3 nucleotides are TGTGCCAGCTTTTCCGGGACTAGCGGGAGTTATGGTAATGAGCAGTTCTTC. The chain joins TRBV18 to TRBJ2-1; the match to TRBD2 covers 14 bases. This CDR3 is built from 17 residues. J gave up 7 bases and V 7 bases, and 12 bases lay outside the gene matches. Looked up from germline, CDR1 is KGHSH and CDR2 is LQKENI.

The CDR3, as DNA: TGTGCCAGCACCCGATGGGTAGAGGGCACAGATACGCAGTATTTT. As protein: CASTRWVEGTDTQYF. The chain is built from TRBV6-5 and TRBJ2-3; D remains ambiguous. Trimming removed 7 bases from V and 1 base from J, with 15 bases in between. Germline assignment: CDR1 MNHEY and CDR2 SVGAGI. The CDR3 extends over 15 amino acids.

The chain links TRBV6-5 to TRBJ1-5; D is unresolved. Germline V CDR1 and CDR2: MNHEY, SVGAGI. Trimming shortened V by 0 bases and J by 8 bases, and 8 bases separated the two germline ends. The CDR3 has 13 amino acids. CDR3 nucleotides: TGTGCCAGCAGTTACTCGCGACGGGAGCCCCAGCATTTT. As protein: CASSYSRREPQHF.

J is TRBJ2-4 and V is TRBV5-4; D might be TRBD2 (6 bases). V was pared by 3 bases and J by 0 bases, with 16 bases between. CDR1 and CDR2 (germline): SGHNT, YYREEE (reference sequence). This CDR3 is 17 amino acids long. The CDR3 DNA follows: TGTGCCAGCAGCTCACGGACTATTCTCCTAGCCAAAAACATTCAGTACTTC. This gives the protein CASSSRTILLAKNIQYF.

The chain links TRBV5-1 to TRBJ2-5; 10 bases agree with TRBD1. J lost 5 bases, V lost 3 bases, and 7 bases had no gene match. The germline gives CDR1 SGHRS, CDR2 YFSETQ. The CDR3 totals 15 residues. The CDR3 region has the DNA TGCGCCAGCAGCTCAGGGGGGACAGGGGATGAGACCCAGTACTTC. This translates into CASSSGGTGDETQYF.

This clone was detected only once. V is TRBV6-6 and J is TRBJ2-7; 8 bases agree with TRBD1. The CDR3 contains 16 residues. The germline V gene encodes CDR1 MNHNY and CDR2 SVGAGI (reference sequence). V lost 5 bases and J lost 2; bases outside the gene matches: 11. The CDR3 loop is CASSTHLGQAPYEQYF. Here the CDR3 DNA reads TGTGCCAGCAGTACCCATTTGGGACAGGCCCCCTACGAGCAGTACTTC.

The chain links TRBV11-3 to TRBJ2-5; TRBD1 aligns across 7 bases. Germline CDR1 reads SGHNT; CDR2 reads YENEEA. The length of the CDR3 is 14 residues. Trimming removed 2 bases from V and 3 bases from J; junction bases left unmatched: 3. CDR3 residues: CASSLRGLEETQYF. CDR3 bases: TGTGCCAGCAGCTTAAGGGGGCTGGAAGAGACCCAGTACTTC.

The rearrangement joins TRBV9 to TRBJ2-7; a possible D gene is TRBD1 (6 bases). CDR1 and CDR2 from the germline V gene are SGDLS and YYNGEE. The CDR3 is 14 residues long. With 3 bases removed from V and 2 bases from J, the gap between germline ends came to 12 bases. The CDR3 loop is CASSATGDTYEQYF. CDR3 nucleotides: TGTGCCAGCAGCGCGACAGGAGATACCTACGAGCAGTACTTC.

This chain uses TRBV7-3 with TRBJ2-6, with 9 bases that match TRBD1. V lost 5 bases and J lost 2; bases outside the gene matches: 1. Germline CDR1 SGHTA, CDR2 FQGTGA. The CDR3 has 15 residues. The CDR3, as DNA: TGTGCCAGCAGCCGGGACAGGGCTGGGGCCAACGTCCTGACTTTC. Translation: CASSRDRAGANVLTF.

The V gene is TRBV7-9, the J gene TRBJ2-3; a weak D match, TRBD2 (5 bases). Trimming stripped 4 bases from V and 7 bases from J, with 21 bases between. The length of the CDR3 is 16 residues. The V gene's germline CDR1 is SEHNR and CDR2 FQNEAQ (reference sequence). The CDR3 loop is CASSSPPVGVGNTQYF. CDR3 bases: TGTGCCAGCAGCTCCCCGCCTGTGGGAGTCGGAAATACGCAGTATTTT.

Notes on this clone: The sample holds other DNA sequences that translate to the same CDR3. This rearrangement joins TRBV19 to TRBJ1-2; D remains ambiguous. Germline V CDR1 and CDR2: LNHDA, SQIVND (reference sequence). CDR3 length: 13 amino acids. V shed 2 bases and J shed 3 bases, with 7 bases lying between them. The CDR3 loop is CASSITGDYGYTF. CDR3 DNA sequence: TGTGCCAGTAGTATAACGGGTGACTATGGCTACACCTTC.

The J gene is TRBJ1-4, the V gene TRBV6-1, with 8 bases fitting TRBD1. With V trimmed by 2 bases and J by 4 bases, 3 bases remained unmatched. This CDR3 comprises 15 residues. Germline loops: CDR1 MNHNS, CDR2 SASEGT. The CDR3 sequence: CASSELDRDNEKLFF. CDR3 DNA sequence: TGTGCCAGCAGTGAACTGGACAGGGATAATGAAAAACTGTTTTTT.

The table lists this clone with a count of one. The chain has TRBV5-1 and TRBJ2-3; D may be TRBD1 (6 bases). The length of the CDR3 is 16 residues. CDR1 is SGHRS, CDR2 YFSETQ, per germline. V lost 0 bases, J lost 2 bases, and 13 bases lay in between. The CDR3 DNA follows: TGCGCCAGCAGCTTGGGGGGGACACGGTTCACAGATACGCAGTATTTT. This encodes CASSLGGTRFTDTQYF.

This rearrangement joins TRBV19 to TRBJ2-5; TRBD1 matches at 11 bases. Unmatched junction bases numbered 2, after V lost 9 bases and J lost 5 bases. The CDR3 runs 12 residues. CDR1 LNHDA and CDR2 SQIVND come from the germline V gene (reference sequence). The CDR3 protein is CASRTGGETQYF. DNA of the CDR3: TGTGCCAGCCGGACAGGGGGCGAGACCCAGTACTTC.

The chain recombines TRBV7-8 with TRBJ2-4; D is undetermined. V was trimmed by 5 bases and J by 9 bases, leaving 23 bases between them. The germline V gene has CDR1 SGHVS and CDR2 FQNEAQ. The CDR3 totals 16 residues. CDR3 protein: CASSPTNIPLVGIQYF. In nucleotides, the CDR3 is TGTGCCAGCAGCCCAACTAACATTCCTCTCGTTGGCATTCAGTACTTC.